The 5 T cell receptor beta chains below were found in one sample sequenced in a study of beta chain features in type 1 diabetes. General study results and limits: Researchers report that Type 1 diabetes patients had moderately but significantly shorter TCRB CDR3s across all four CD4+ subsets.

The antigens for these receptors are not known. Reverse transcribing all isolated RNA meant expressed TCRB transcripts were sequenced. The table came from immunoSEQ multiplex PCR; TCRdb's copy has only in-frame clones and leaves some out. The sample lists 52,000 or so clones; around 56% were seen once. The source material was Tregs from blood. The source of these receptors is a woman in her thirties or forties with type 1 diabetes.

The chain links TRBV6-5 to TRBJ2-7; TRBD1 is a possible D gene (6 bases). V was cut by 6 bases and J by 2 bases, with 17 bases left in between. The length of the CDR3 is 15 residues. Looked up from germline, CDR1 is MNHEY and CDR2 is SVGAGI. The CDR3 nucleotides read TGTGCCAGCAGCCGACAGAAGACAGGCCCCTACGAGCAGTACTTC. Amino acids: CASSRQKTGPYEQYF.

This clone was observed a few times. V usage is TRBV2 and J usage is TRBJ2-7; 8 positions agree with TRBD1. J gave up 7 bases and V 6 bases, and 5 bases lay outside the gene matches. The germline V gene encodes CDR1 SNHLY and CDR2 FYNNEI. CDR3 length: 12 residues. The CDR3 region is CASSRGRGEQYF. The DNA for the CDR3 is TGTGCCAGCAGCAGGGGGCGGGGAGAGCAGTACTTC.

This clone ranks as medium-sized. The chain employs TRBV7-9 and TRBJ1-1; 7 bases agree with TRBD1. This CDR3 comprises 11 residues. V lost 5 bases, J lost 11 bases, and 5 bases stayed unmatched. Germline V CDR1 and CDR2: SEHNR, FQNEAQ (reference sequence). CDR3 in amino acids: CASSPETGAFF. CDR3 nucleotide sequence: TGTGCCAGCAGCCCCGAGACAGGGGCTTTCTTT.

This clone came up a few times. The CDR3 DNA reads TGTGCCAGCAGCAACTCGGGGGTGAACACTGAAGCTTTCTTT. Residues: CASSNSGVNTEAFF. The chain couples TRBV21-1 to TRBJ1-1. TRBV21-1 is termed a pseudogene. The CDR3 is 14 amino acids.

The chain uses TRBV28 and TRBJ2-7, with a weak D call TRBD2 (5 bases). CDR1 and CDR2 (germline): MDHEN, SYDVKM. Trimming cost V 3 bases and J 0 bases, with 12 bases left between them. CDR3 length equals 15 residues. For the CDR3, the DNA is TGTGCCAGCAGTTTCAGGAGGACTTCCTCCTACGAGCAGTACTTC. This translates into CASSFRRTSSYEQYF.